A single sample is the source of the 19 T cell receptor beta chains below, sequenced in a study of T-cell reconstitution after alpha-beta-depleted transplantation in children (TCRdb year 2016). Library creation used PCR. These reads were obtained on an Illumina HiSeq 2500. Molecular barcoding was employed in the preparation of TCR libraries, with unique molecular identifiers being used to normalize TCRbeta repertoire quantification. TCRdb redid the processing of the public reads, applying fastp at Q25 and MiXCR, and retained in-frame beta chains. Every distinct CDR3 protein forms one entry, paired with its most common genes and DNA. Present in this sample are approximately 97,000 distinct CDR3 sequences, less than 6% of which were seen just once. 5.5% to 6.5% of the sample rests with the top ten. The time point label corresponds to: day 60 (about 2 months) after transplantation. In the paper's terms, the treatment or condition label means: allogeneic hematopoietic cell transplantation with graft depleted of TCRalphabeta T cells and CD19 B cells.

The sample consisted of PBMCs, mostly from graft donor cells, taken 60 days after TCRalphabeta/CD19-depleted stem cell transplant. The receptor source for this set is a female patient under 10 years old who had a stem cell transplant for Fanconi anemia, so the T cells may come from the graft donor.

Ten or more counts support this clonotype. The V call is TRBV5-5, the J call TRBJ2-1, with D possibly being TRBD2 (6 bases). This CDR3 is built from 16 residues. The V end was cut by 4 bases, the J end by 3 bases, with 17 bases between. Germline assignment: CDR1 SGHKS and CDR2 YYEKEE (reference sequence). The CDR3 protein is CASSTVPGEGYNEQFF. In DNA, the CDR3 is TGTGCCAGCAGCACCGTTCCGGGAGAAGGCTACAATGAGCAGTTCTTC.

This clonotype showed up many times. The chain uses TRBV15 and TRBJ1-1; D uncertain. V was trimmed by 0 bases and J by 6 bases, leaving 8 bases between them. The CDR3 runs to 13 residues. CDR1 is LNHNV and CDR2 is YYDKDF in the germline V gene (reference sequence). CDR3 sequence: CATSREWQSEAFF. CDR3 DNA: TGTGCCACCAGCAGAGAGTGGCAGTCTGAAGCTTTCTTT.

This clonotype was counted at least ten times. The chain combines TRBV27 with TRBJ2-1, with D perhaps assigned TRBD1 or TRBD2 (5 bases each). CDR1 is MNHEY and CDR2 is SMNVEV in the germline V gene (reference sequence). CDR3 size: 16 residues. V was shortened by 5 bases and J by 5 bases, with 19 bases between the two germline ends. The CDR3 region is CASSPPPGRGDNEQFF. Written as DNA, the CDR3 is TGTGCCAGCAGTCCACCCCCTGGTAGGGGAGACAATGAGCAGTTCTTC.

This clonotype was seen at least ten times. CDR3 in amino acids: CASSELVGEYF. CDR3 coding DNA: TGTGCCAGCAGTGAATTGGTGGGGGAGTACTTC. The genes are TRBV25-1 and TRBJ2-4; D possibly matches TRBD1 or TRBD2 (5 bases each). The CDR3 has 11 residues. V was clipped by 1 base and J by 14 bases, with 9 bases between them. Germline-derived CDR1 and CDR2 are MGHDK and SYGVNS.

At least ten counts were recorded for this clonotype. The rearrangement links TRBV28 to TRBJ2-7, with D unclear. This CDR3 is built from 13 residues. The V and J ends lost 8 bases and 2 bases respectively, with 13 bases between them. Per germline, CDR1 MDHEN and CDR2 SYDVKM. The CDR3, as DNA: TGTGCCAGCGTTGGGTTAGAGGCCTACGAGCAGTACTTC. Its protein product is CASVGLEAYEQYF.

The table lists this clonotype with many counts. The J gene is TRBJ2-1, the V gene TRBV20-1; 10 bases match TRBD1. V lost 6 bases to trimming and J lost 2 bases; unmatched junction nucleotides: 10. This CDR3 contains 16 residues. CDR1 DFQATT and CDR2 SNEGSKA come from the germline V gene (reference sequence). The CDR3 nucleotides are TGCAGTGCCACAAATAAAGACAGGGGGCCCTACAATGAGCAGTTCTTC. It codes for CSATNKDRGPYNEQFF.

This clonotype was recorded a few times. The chain carries TRBV18 and TRBJ2-5; 7 positions agree with TRBD1. V lost 4 bases and J lost 6; bases outside the gene matches: 11. The germline CDR1 and CDR2 sequences are KGHSH and LQKENI. CDR3 length: 15 residues. The CDR3 nucleotides are TGTGCCAGCTCACTTGAGGGGGCTTTTCGGAAGACCCAGTACTTC. Translating it yields CASSLEGAFRKTQYF.

Only a few counts were recorded for this clonotype. The junction departs from germline at one end; a sequencing error may be responsible. This chain joins TRBV3-1 and TRBJ2-3, with TRBD2 matching 15 bases. CDR3 length equals 18 residues. The germline V gene has CDR1 LGHDT and CDR2 YNNKEL (reference sequence). DNA for the CDR3: TGTACCAGCAGTTACGGACTAGCGGGAGGGCCCAACGCAGATACGCAGTATTTT. Translation: CTSSYGLAGGPNADTQYF.

This clonotype came up many times. The chain is built from TRBV12-3 or TRBV12-4 and TRBJ1-1; unclear D gene. With 10 bases removed from V and 1 base from J, the gap between germline ends came to 13 bases. There are 13 residues in the CDR3. CDR3 sequence (DNA): TGTGCCACCTCACCCGGACGGAACACTGAAGCTTTCTTT. This codes for CATSPGRNTEAFF.

The sample holds a few counts of this clonotype. The CDR3 protein is CASSLGLTEEAGYEQYF. The CDR3 nucleotides are TGTGCCAGCAGCTTAGGCCTTACGGAGGAGGCGGGCTACGAGCAGTACTTC. V gene TRBV7-2 combines with J gene TRBJ2-7; D possibly corresponds to TRBD2 (5 bases). The germline V gene has CDR1 SGHTA and CDR2 FQGNSA. The V gene lost 1 base and the J gene lost 3 bases, with 19 bases spanning the gap. The CDR3 has 17 residues.

This clonotype was counted only a few times. The rearrangement links TRBV7-3 to TRBJ2-3, with D perhaps matching TRBD2 (6 bases). This CDR3 is 15 amino acids long. V was cut by 6 bases and J by 2 bases, with 15 bases left in between. Germline loops: CDR1 SGHTA, CDR2 FQGTGA. CDR3 in amino acids: CASRQKRAPTDTQYF. CDR3 coding DNA: TGTGCCAGCAGACAAAAGCGGGCTCCCACAGATACGCAGTATTTT.

Comments on this clonotype: A single base separates this from a much larger clone, so it may be a read error. Given the absence of the conserved phenylalanine or tryptophan at the CDR3 end, a read error is likely. The V call is TRBV15, the J call TRBJ2-1; maybe TRBD1 (7 bases). The germline V and J ends were trimmed by 0 bases and 7 bases, with 16 bases remaining between them. This CDR3 comprises 16 residues. Germline V gene sequence: CDR1 LNHNV, CDR2 YYDKDF (reference sequence). CDR3 loop: CATSRELAVGQNEQFV. As DNA, the CDR3 is TGTGCCACCAGCAGAGAACTAGCAGTGGGACAGAATGAGCAGTTCGTC.

This clonotype occurred many times. The V and J genes are TRBV28 and TRBJ2-1; D is ambiguous. Per the germline V gene, CDR1 is MDHEN and CDR2 is SYDVKM. The CDR3 spans 15 residues. V was cut by 5 bases and J by 5 bases, with 16 bases left in between. The CDR3 region is CASSPTTSSNNEQFF. The CDR3 bases are TGTGCCAGCAGTCCAACGACAAGTTCCAACAATGAGCAGTTCTTC.

The chain uses TRBV3-1 and TRBJ2-3; D uncertain. Germline assignment: CDR1 LGHDT and CDR2 YNNKEL (reference sequence). V lost 0 bases and J 2 bases, leaving 18 bases between the germline ends. This CDR3 has 18 residues. In DNA form, the CDR3 reads TGTGCCAGCAGCCAAGAGGGGTGGGCCTCTGGACCCACAGATACGCAGTATTTT. This gives the protein CASSQEGWASGPTDTQYF.

This clonotype has more than one count but fewer than ten. The chain couples TRBV6-5 to TRBJ2-3; maybe TRBD1 (6 bases). This CDR3 is 13 amino acids long. V was clipped by 2 bases and J by 4 bases, with 7 bases between them. CDR1 is MNHEY, CDR2 SVGAGI, per germline. The CDR3 DNA reads TGTGCCAGCAGTTACGGGGGCGCAGATACGCAGTATTTT. As protein: CASSYGGADTQYF.

This clonotype occurred many times. The chain is built from TRBV5-4 and TRBJ1-1; D uncertain. CDR1 and CDR2 from the germline V gene are SGHNT and YYREEE (reference sequence). This CDR3 has 15 amino acids. Trimming took off 6 bases at V and 3 bases at J, with 18 bases between the two ends. This chain's CDR3 is CASTTWIGRDTEAFF. DNA of the CDR3: TGTGCCAGCACCACTTGGATAGGGAGGGACACTGAAGCTTTCTTT.

The chain joins TRBV5-1 to TRBJ2-5; 11 bases fit TRBD2. The CDR3 extends over 16 amino acids. V trimming: 4 bases; J trimming: 5 bases; junction bases outside the gene matches: 10. CDR1 is SGHRS and CDR2 is YFSETQ in the germline V gene. The CDR3 here is CASSILLAGAWETQYF. The DNA for the CDR3 is TGCGCCAGCAGCATCTTACTAGCGGGAGCATGGGAGACCCAGTACTTC.

A few counts support this clonotype. This chain links TRBV7-2 with TRBJ2-7, with 8 bases aligning to TRBD2. V lost 5 bases to trimming and J lost 2 bases; unmatched junction nucleotides: 8. CDR3 length equals 15 residues. Germline assignment: CDR1 SGHTA and CDR2 FQGNSA. In DNA form, the CDR3 reads TGTGCCAGCAGCCGAACGGGAGCGGGGGCCTACGAGCAGTACTTC. This gives the protein CASSRTGAGAYEQYF.

The sample holds many counts of this clonotype. The chain joins TRBV12-3 or TRBV12-4 to TRBJ2-2; D perhaps matches TRBD2 (5 bases). The CDR3 totals 12 residues. The V end lost 7 bases, the J end lost 7 bases, and 10 bases lay between the germline ends. Here the CDR3 reads CASTYAGGELFF. The CDR3 region has the DNA TGTGCCAGCACCTATGCGGGCGGGGAGCTGTTTTTT.